This T cell receptor beta chain comes out of a study of T-cell memory formation after mild COVID-19. About the research overall: TCR clustering was largely donor specific.

TCRdb independently ran MiXCR on the 5' RACE reads; one entry per CDR3 protein. In the table there are about 270,000 distinct CDR3 sequences, under 20% of which are singletons. The table lists this clonotype with a count of one. The germline CDR1 and CDR2 sequences are MNHEY and SVGEGT. CDR3 length: 12 amino acids. Trimming stripped 0 bases from V and 6 bases from J, with 5 bases between. The sequencing sample was made of PBMCs or a T cell subset sorted from them (not recorded which). The source is a man between 18 and 29 years old who had mild COVID-19 (a few samples of this study predate the infection). Cell type and time point are not known. The chain carries TRBV6-2 or TRBV6-3 and TRBJ1-2, with D uncertain. The DNA for the CDR3 is TGTGCCAGCAGTTACTCTGGGGATGGCTACACCTTC. It encodes CASSYSGDGYTF.